This is a list of T cell receptor beta chains from one sample in a study of blood T cell repertoires in COVID-19. The method was immunoSEQ multiplex PCR; TCRdb's version includes in-frame clones alone and lacks a portion of them. The sample consists of some 87,000 clones, 60% to 85% of them appearing once. The sample comprised peripheral blood. Source of these receptors: a human donor in a cohort sampled during active COVID-19. Each CDR3 is given with its conserved first and last residue. The D gene is left open where the match is weak. Size is stated for part of the rows, as once, few or many counts, or as a class when the clone is expanded.

abundance: .; j_gene: TRBJ2-1; d_gene: .; len: 15; v_gene: TRBV9; CDR3nt: TGTGCCAGCAGCGTAGGAACAGGGAACTACAATGAGCAGTTCTTC; CDR3aa: CASSVGTGNYNEQFF
abundance: .; j_gene: TRBJ1-4; d_gene: .; len: 16; v_gene: TRBV19; CDR3nt: TGTGCCAGTAGTATGAGGACAGTTGCAACTAATGAAAAACTGTTTTTT; CDR3aa: CASSMRTVATNEKLFF
abundance: .; j_gene: TRBJ2-7; d_gene: TRBD2; len: 14; v_gene: TRBV27; CDR3nt: TGTGCCAGCAGTTGGAGCGGGGGGTCCTACGAGCAGTACTTC; CDR3aa: CASSWSGGSYEQYF
abundance: .; j_gene: TRBJ2-7; d_gene: TRBD1; len: 16; v_gene: TRBV28; CDR3nt: TGTGCCAGCAGTTTCCCACTTGGACAGGGACTCGGCGAGCAGTACTTC; CDR3aa: CASSFPLGQGLGEQYF
abundance: .; j_gene: TRBJ2-1; d_gene: TRBD2; len: 16; v_gene: TRBV15; CDR3nt: TGTGCCACCAGCAGAGAAGGCGGGAGGGCCTCCGATGAGCAGTTCTTC; CDR3aa: CATSREGGRASDEQFF
abundance: .; j_gene: TRBJ2-7; d_gene: TRBD1; len: 14; v_gene: TRBV3-1/TRBV3-2; CDR3nt: TGTGCCAGCAGCCAAGATGACGGACAGGGGGAGCAGTACTTC; CDR3aa: CASSQDDGQGEQYF
abundance: .; j_gene: TRBJ1-4; d_gene: TRBD1; len: 17; v_gene: TRBV11-2; CDR3nt: TGTGCCAGCAGCTCCGGACAGGCGATGGGGGCTAATGAAAAACTGTTTTTT; CDR3aa: CASSSGQAMGANEKLFF
abundance: .; j_gene: TRBJ1-1; d_gene: TRBD1; len: 14; v_gene: TRBV7-6; CDR3nt: TGTGCCAGCAGTGGGGGACAGGGGAACACTGAAGCTTTCTTT; CDR3aa: CASSGGQGNTEAFF
abundance: .; j_gene: TRBJ1-2; d_gene: .; len: 16; v_gene: TRBV7-2; CDR3nt: TGTGCCAGCACCTGGGGCACACCTACCAGAAGATATGGCTACACCTTC; CDR3aa: CASTWGTPTRRYGYTF
abundance: .; j_gene: TRBJ2-5; d_gene: TRBD2; len: 15; v_gene: TRBV5-4; CDR3nt: TGTGCCAGCAGCTACCTAGCGGGAGCGGGAGAGACCCAGTACTTC; CDR3aa: CASSYLAGAGETQYF
abundance: once; j_gene: TRBJ2-1; d_gene: .; len: 14; v_gene: TRBV29-1; CDR3nt: TGCACGACGGGATCGCTAAGCTCCTACAATGAGCAGTTCTTC; CDR3aa: CTTGSLSSYNEQFF
abundance: .; j_gene: TRBJ1-2; d_gene: TRBD1; len: 13; v_gene: TRBV11-3; CDR3nt: TGTGCCAGCAGCTCCCGGGACAGGGGAAGCGACACCTTC; CDR3aa: CASSSRDRGSDTF
abundance: .; j_gene: TRBJ2-1; d_gene: .; len: 16; v_gene: TRBV30; CDR3nt: TGTGCCTGGAGGACTCCTGGGGGGGGCTCTGGCTATGAGCAGTTCTTC; CDR3aa: CAWRTPGGGSGYEQFF
abundance: .; j_gene: TRBJ2-7; d_gene: .; len: 13; v_gene: TRBV10-3; CDR3nt: TGTGCCATCAGCACAACAGGGCTATACGAGCAGTACTTC; CDR3aa: CAISTTGLYEQYF
abundance: .; j_gene: TRBJ2-7; d_gene: .; len: 11; v_gene: TRBV20-1; CDR3nt: TGCAGTGCTACAGGGGTCTACGAGCAGTACTTC; CDR3aa: CSATGVYEQYF
abundance: .; j_gene: TRBJ2-6; d_gene: .; len: 16; v_gene: TRBV6-2/TRBV6-3; CDR3nt: TGTGCCAGCAGTTACGCGGACTGGTCCGGGGCCAACGTCCTGACTTTC; CDR3aa: CASSYADWSGANVLTF
abundance: .; j_gene: TRBJ2-1; d_gene: .; len: 12; v_gene: TRBV7-6; CDR3nt: TGTGCCAGCAGCCCTAATAGTAATGAGCAGTTCTTC; CDR3aa: CASSPNSNEQFF
abundance: .; j_gene: TRBJ1-2; d_gene: .; len: 11; v_gene: TRBV12-3/TRBV12-4; CDR3nt: TGTGCCAGCGGCCGCTCCTATGGCTACACCTTC; CDR3aa: CASGRSYGYTF
abundance: .; j_gene: TRBJ2-2; d_gene: .; len: 15; v_gene: TRBV25-1; CDR3nt: TGTGCCAGCAGTGAACAGGTGTCGAACACCGGGGAGCTGTTTTTT; CDR3aa: CASSEQVSNTGELFF
abundance: once; j_gene: TRBJ1-6; d_gene: .; len: 15; v_gene: TRBV6-5; CDR3nt: TGTGCCAGCAGTTACTCGAACAGTGAGAATTCACCCCTCCACTTT; CDR3aa: CASSYSNSENSPLHF
abundance: few; j_gene: TRBJ2-2; d_gene: .; len: 15; v_gene: TRBV6-5; CDR3nt: TGTGCCAGCCTCGATCGGGGGGCTACCACCGGGGAGCTGTTTTTT; CDR3aa: CASLDRGATTGELFF
abundance: .; j_gene: TRBJ2-2; d_gene: .; len: 17; v_gene: TRBV3-1/TRBV3-2; CDR3nt: TGTGCCAGCAGCCAAGGAGCCGGTGCAACTAACACCGGGGAGCTGTTTTTT; CDR3aa: CASSQGAGATNTGELFF
abundance: .; j_gene: TRBJ1-5; d_gene: .; len: 13; v_gene: TRBV6-2/TRBV6-3; CDR3nt: TGTGCCAGCAGTCTGGACAACAATCAGCCCCAGCATTTT; CDR3aa: CASSLDNNQPQHF
abundance: .; j_gene: TRBJ2-3; d_gene: TRBD2; len: 16; v_gene: TRBV7-3; CDR3nt: TGTGCCAGCAGCTTAAATCCAGCGGGGGGGACAGATACGCAGTATTTT; CDR3aa: CASSLNPAGGTDTQYF
abundance: .; j_gene: TRBJ2-5; d_gene: TRBD2; len: 14; v_gene: TRBV11-2; CDR3nt: TGTGCCAGCCGAGCGGGGGGGGGACAAGAGACCCAGTACTTC; CDR3aa: CASRAGGGQETQYF
abundance: .; j_gene: TRBJ2-2; d_gene: TRBD1; len: 16; v_gene: TRBV7-7; CDR3nt: TGTGCCAGCCGTGAGGGAGAGGGGGCGAGAACCGGGGAGCTGTTTTTT; CDR3aa: CASREGEGARTGELFF
abundance: once; j_gene: TRBJ2-5; d_gene: TRBD1; len: 15; v_gene: TRBV18; CDR3nt: TGTGCCAGCTCACCCGGGACAGATCTCCAAGAGACCCAGTACTTC; CDR3aa: CASSPGTDLQETQYF
abundance: .; j_gene: TRBJ1-1; d_gene: TRBD1; len: 14; v_gene: TRBV9; CDR3nt: TGTGCCAGCAGCAACCGACAGGGTAGCACTGAAGCTTTCTTT; CDR3aa: CASSNRQGSTEAFF
abundance: .; j_gene: TRBJ1-2; d_gene: .; len: 14; v_gene: TRBV6-2/TRBV6-3; CDR3nt: TGTGCCAGCAGTTACCGAGCGGAGGCGGAGGGCTACACCTTC; CDR3aa: CASSYRAEAEGYTF
abundance: .; j_gene: TRBJ1-5; d_gene: .; len: 13; v_gene: TRBV10-3; CDR3nt: TGTGCCATCAGTTACAGGGGCAATCAGCCCCAGCATTTT; CDR3aa: CAISYRGNQPQHF
abundance: .; j_gene: TRBJ2-1; d_gene: .; len: 15; v_gene: TRBV5-1; CDR3nt: TGCGCCAGCAGCTTCAGCGGTAGCTCCTACAATGAGCAGTTCTTC; CDR3aa: CASSFSGSSYNEQFF
abundance: .; j_gene: TRBJ2-2; d_gene: TRBD2; len: 15; v_gene: TRBV11-3; CDR3nt: TGTGCCAGCAGCTTAGGCGGGAGAGACACCGGGGAGCTGTTTTTT; CDR3aa: CASSLGGRDTGELFF
abundance: .; j_gene: TRBJ1-2; d_gene: .; len: 13; v_gene: TRBV5-1; CDR3nt: TGCGCCAGCAGCGCAGGACAGTCCTATGGCTACACCTTC; CDR3aa: CASSAGQSYGYTF
abundance: .; j_gene: TRBJ2-1; d_gene: .; len: 12; v_gene: TRBV2; CDR3nt: TGTGCCACCAGCCCCACAGGAGATAAGCCGTTCTTC; CDR3aa: CATSPTGDKPFF
abundance: .; j_gene: TRBJ1-1; d_gene: .; len: 15; v_gene: TRBV28; CDR3nt: TGTGCCAGCAGTTTCGAACCTACGGTGAACACTGAAGCTTTCTTT; CDR3aa: CASSFEPTVNTEAFF
abundance: .; j_gene: TRBJ1-4; d_gene: TRBD1; len: 15; v_gene: TRBV13; CDR3nt: TGTGCCAGCAGCGTCTACAGGGGTGGTAATGAAAAACTGTTTTTT; CDR3aa: CASSVYRGGNEKLFF
abundance: .; j_gene: TRBJ1-2; d_gene: .; len: 13; v_gene: TRBV25-1; CDR3nt: TGTGCCAGCAGTGATGGAGGAGTTGGTGGCTACACCTTC; CDR3aa: CASSDGGVGGYTF
abundance: once; j_gene: TRBJ2-5; d_gene: .; len: 12; v_gene: TRBV11-3; CDR3nt: TGTGCCAGCAGCTCGGGTAGGGAGACCCAGTACTTC; CDR3aa: CASSSGRETQYF
abundance: .; j_gene: TRBJ1-1; d_gene: TRBD1; len: 19; v_gene: TRBV28; CDR3nt: TGTGCCAGCAGTTTTCCCAGAATCCGGACAGGGTTGGTGAAAACTGAAGCTTTCTTT; CDR3aa: CASSFPRIRTGLVKTEAFF
abundance: .; j_gene: TRBJ2-1; d_gene: TRBD2; len: 18; v_gene: TRBV2; CDR3nt: TGTGCCAGCAGCCACGGGACTAGCCCCGGGACGTACTACAATGAGCAGTTCTTC; CDR3aa: CASSHGTSPGTYYNEQFF
abundance: .; j_gene: TRBJ2-1; d_gene: TRBD2; len: 18; v_gene: TRBV10-3; CDR3nt: TGTGCCATCAGGATGGAGGCTAGCGGGAGGTTGCCGCCCAATGAGCAGTTCTTC; CDR3aa: CAIRMEASGRLPPNEQFF
abundance: .; j_gene: TRBJ1-2; d_gene: TRBD1; len: 14; v_gene: TRBV19; CDR3nt: TGTGCCAGTAGTACCCAAGACAGGGCGGAAGGCTACACCTTC; CDR3aa: CASSTQDRAEGYTF
abundance: once; j_gene: TRBJ2-2; d_gene: .; len: 11; v_gene: TRBV15; CDR3nt: TGTGCCACCACAGGGACCGGGGAGCTGTTTTTT; CDR3aa: CATTGTGELFF
abundance: .; j_gene: TRBJ2-5; d_gene: TRBD1; len: 13; v_gene: TRBV11-2; CDR3nt: TGTGCCAGCACCGAGACAGGGGTAGAGACCCAGTACTTC; CDR3aa: CASTETGVETQYF
abundance: .; j_gene: TRBJ1-4; d_gene: .; len: 16; v_gene: TRBV27; CDR3nt: TGTGCCAGCAGCCGTCTCCGGGGTGCAACTAATGAAAAACTGTTTTTT; CDR3aa: CASSRLRGATNEKLFF
abundance: few; j_gene: TRBJ1-2; d_gene: TRBD1; len: 13; v_gene: TRBV5-1; CDR3nt: TGCGCCAGCAGAACGGGGACAGAGTATGGCTACACCTTC; CDR3aa: CASRTGTEYGYTF
abundance: .; j_gene: TRBJ1-1; d_gene: TRBD1; len: 15; v_gene: TRBV27; CDR3nt: TGTGCCAGCAGTTCAGGACAGGGGGGGGCAAGTGAAGCTTTCTTT; CDR3aa: CASSSGQGGASEAFF
abundance: .; j_gene: TRBJ2-1; d_gene: .; len: 14; v_gene: TRBV6-5; CDR3nt: TGTGCCAGCAGTTACTCCGCAGATTACAATGAGCAGTTCTTC; CDR3aa: CASSYSADYNEQFF
abundance: once; j_gene: TRBJ2-7; d_gene: TRBD1; len: 15; v_gene: TRBV6-2/TRBV6-3; CDR3nt: TGTGCCAGCAGCTCCGGGACAGGGACATCCTACGAGCAGTACTTC; CDR3aa: CASSSGTGTSYEQYF
abundance: few; j_gene: TRBJ1-1; d_gene: .; len: 15; v_gene: TRBV4-1; CDR3nt: TGCGCCAGCAGCCAAGAAACGGGGGGCCGCCCTGAAGCTTTCTTT; CDR3aa: CASSQETGGRPEAFF
abundance: .; j_gene: TRBJ2-7; d_gene: .; len: 12; v_gene: TRBV6-5; CDR3nt: TGTGCCAGCAGTACCTCCACAGGCGAGCAGTACTTC; CDR3aa: CASSTSTGEQYF
abundance: .; j_gene: TRBJ2-1; d_gene: .; len: 13; v_gene: TRBV4-3; CDR3nt: TGCGCCAGCAGCCCCCCGGGGGTAAATGAGCAGTTCTTC; CDR3aa: CASSPPGVNEQFF
abundance: few; j_gene: TRBJ1-4; d_gene: .; len: 14; v_gene: TRBV19; CDR3nt: TGTGCCAGTAGCCCTTCGGTAATAGATGAAAAACTGTTTTTT; CDR3aa: CASSPSVIDEKLFF